This T cell receptor beta chain was obtained from a study of blood T cells in healthy people across ages. With a J-beta primer mix and a sample-barcoded 5' primer, a second PCR ran 7 to 11 cycles. TCRdb reprocessed the 5' RACE reads via MiXCR and lists one record per CDR3 protein. The data show 900,000 to 950,000 distinct CDR3 sequences, with about 28% seen just once and roughly 10% held by the top ten. This sample was shared with a second study, whose subject was T cells of mothers and their children.

Sequenced material: blood. This receptor was taken from a woman in her forties in good health.

The CDR3 DNA sequence: TGTGCCAGCAGTCAAGAGACAGGGGGCATGGGGGAAGCTTTCTTT. This codes for CASSQETGGMGEAFF. The chain couples TRBV12-3 or TRBV12-4 to TRBJ1-1; 10 bases line up with TRBD1. CDR3 length equals 15 residues. Germline trimming cut 5 bases from V and 8 bases from J; bases unmatched to any gene: 11.